This T cell receptor beta chain was documented in a study of blood T cell repertoires in COVID-19 (dated by TCRdb to 2020 to 2022). About the full investigation: Samples covering the acute and convalescent phases of COVID-19 were provided by collaborators in the United States, Italy and Spain. The material from the prospective study consisted of cDNA or gDNA derived from T cells, B-cell-depleted T cells, or PBMCs. Subjects who had been exposed to COVID-19, were actively infected with it, or had recovered from it provided the deeply sampled blood TCRbeta repertoires that made up the dataset. The repertoires were made available in a free public database intended to serve as a resource for research on the immune response to SARS-CoV-2. Samples were obtained from the ongoing ImmuneRACE study (first 160 participants) and from some 1,300 subjects provided by 6 global collaborators. The sample metadata nearly always contained a de-identified subject ID, COVID-19 status, age in years and sex. Where available, HLA class I and class II types were taken from metadata supplied by the sample provider and were not determined by assay-based typing. Study-wide conclusions, independent of this receptor: The amount of clinical and demographic metadata varied by source and participant and was provided uncurated.

Participants in the prospective study were aged about 18 to 95 years, lived in under 30 United States geographic areas, and enrolled through a virtual design. In the prospective study, participants were assigned to cohorts based on the clinical history participants reported in a screening survey and a study questionnaire. In the prospective study, mobile phlebotomists collected whole blood, serum and a nasopharyngeal or oropharyngeal swab from each participant. Prospective study participants could optionally give additional blood draws and questionnaires over an approximately two-month period. Prospective study blood samples were shipped either frozen or at room temperature before DNA extraction. From the cysteine up to the phenylalanine, the CDR3 has a length of 16 residues. Here the CDR3 DNA is all that survives: 48 bases in frame from base 1. From a lookup of the germline V gene, CDR1 and CDR2 are SGDLS and YYNGEE. V and J are trimmed by 0 bases and 8 bases, and the gene matches miss 10 bases of the junction.

Comment on this clone: Its antigen remains undetermined. No per-base quality is available; no much larger clone lies one base away.

TCRbeta CDR3 regions were amplified from genomic DNA by means of the immunoSEQ Assay, a bias-controlled multiplex PCR. The study's own analysis went as follows. Nucleated cell counts per sample were estimated from amplification of reference gene primers within the assay. To quantify the absolute abundance of each unique TCRbeta CDR3 rearrangement, sequence reads were collapsed and filtered. Productive Simpson clonality was computed per sample as the square root of Simpson's diversity index over productive rearrangements. TCRdb stores this immuneACCESS table with in-frame sequences only. Part of the clones is absent; in the studies checked, under half of the shortfall reflects unresolved V genes, and no reason is known for the rest. V, J and clone size reflect that table, while D and trimming were determined from the DNA. Across this sample there are about 200,000 clones, with 65% to 90% seen only once. Roughly 3.8% of the sample comes from the top ten.

The receptor was isolated from a middle-aged woman with acute COVID-19. The V and J genes are TRBV9 and TRBJ2-4; 8 bases in the junction line up with TRBD1. The sequencing sample was made of PBMCs or T cells enriched from blood (not recorded which). CDR3 loop: CASSVAPAGGEDIQYF. The DNA sequence follows: TGTGCCAGCAGCGTAGCCCCTGCAGGGGGCGAGGACATTCAGTACTTC.